This section outlines one T cell receptor beta chain sequence together with its context. The data derive from a study of cytomegalovirus exposure and HLA in healthy donors. Germline V CDR1 and CDR2: MNHNS, SASEGT. CDR3 length: 15 residues. V lost 4 bases and J 2 bases, leaving 13 bases between the germline ends. The PCR was carried out with 60 Vbeta primers and 13 Jbeta primers. Some clones are missing from TCRdb's copy, which holds only in-frame ones; the method was immunoSEQ multiplex PCR. The data contain around 190,000 clones, about 9% of them seen just once; the ten biggest clones take up approximately 1.3%.

The gene calls are TRBV6-1 and TRBJ2-3, with D perhaps matching TRBD2 (6 bases). Sequenced sample: PBMCs. This sequence was found in a woman aged 25 to 39 in good health and CMV-seropositive. CDR3 in amino acids: CASSVREWSTDTQYF. The CDR3 bases are TGTGCCAGCAGTGTCCGGGAGTGGTCCACAGATACGCAGTATTTT.